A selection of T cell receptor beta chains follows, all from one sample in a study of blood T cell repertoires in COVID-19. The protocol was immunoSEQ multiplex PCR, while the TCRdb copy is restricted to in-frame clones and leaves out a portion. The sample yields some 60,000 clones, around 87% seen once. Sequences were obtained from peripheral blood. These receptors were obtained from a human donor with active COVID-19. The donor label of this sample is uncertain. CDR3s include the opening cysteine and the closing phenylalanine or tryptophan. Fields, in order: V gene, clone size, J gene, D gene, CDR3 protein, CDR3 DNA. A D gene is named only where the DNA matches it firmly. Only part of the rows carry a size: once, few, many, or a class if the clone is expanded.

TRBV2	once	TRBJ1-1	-	CASSGLATNTEAFF	TGTGCCAGCAGTGGGTTAGCTACGAACACTGAAGCTTTCTTT
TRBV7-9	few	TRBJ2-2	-	CASSYTSGTGELFF	TGTGCCAGCAGCTACACTAGTGGCACCGGGGAGCTGTTTTTT
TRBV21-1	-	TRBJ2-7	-	CASSKGLANEYYEQYF	TGTGCCAGCAGCAAAGGGCTAGCCAACGAATACTACGAGCAGTACTTC
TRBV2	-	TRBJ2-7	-	CASSERPQLYEQYF	TGTGCCAGCAGTGAGCGCCCACAGCTATACGAGCAGTACTTC
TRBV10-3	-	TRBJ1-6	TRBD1	CATRTGVNSPLHF	TGTGCCACCAGAACAGGGGTGAATTCACCCCTCCACTTT
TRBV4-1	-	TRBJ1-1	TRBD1	CASSQETGKTEAFF	TGCGCCAGCAGCCAAGAGACAGGGAAAACTGAAGCTTTCTTT
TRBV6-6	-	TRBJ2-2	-	CASSYGLSGELFF	TGTGCCAGCAGTTACGGCCTGTCCGGGGAGCTGTTTTTT
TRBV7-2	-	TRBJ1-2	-	CASSPPGLAIYGYTF	TGTGCCAGCAGCCCCCCGGGACTGGCAATCTATGGCTACACCTTC
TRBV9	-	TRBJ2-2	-	CASSVVAAKTGELFF	TGTGCCAGCAGCGTAGTTGCGGCAAAAACCGGGGAGCTGTTTTTT
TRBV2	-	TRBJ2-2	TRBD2	CASSELGRERHGELFF	TGTGCCAGCAGTGAATTAGGGCGGGAGCGTCACGGGGAGCTGTTTTTT
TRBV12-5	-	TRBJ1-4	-	CASGLSGSGEKLFF	TGTGCTAGTGGTTTGTCCGGGTCTGGGGAAAAACTGTTTTTT
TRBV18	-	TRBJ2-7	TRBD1	CASSLRTGAEQYF	TGTGCCAGCTCACTCCGGACAGGGGCCGAGCAGTACTTC
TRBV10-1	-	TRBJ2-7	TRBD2	CASSRGAGGRREQYF	TGCGCCAGCAGTCGGGGAGCGGGGGGCCGCAGGGAGCAGTACTTC
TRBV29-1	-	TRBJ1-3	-	CSAVTASSGNTIYF	TGCAGCGCCGTTACTGCTAGCTCTGGAAACACCATATATTTT
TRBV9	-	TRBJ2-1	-	CASSGWSYAYNEQFF	TGTGCCAGCAGCGGATGGAGTTACGCTTACAATGAGCAGTTCTTC
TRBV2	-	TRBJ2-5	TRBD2	CASRLLPSGRGETQYF	TGTGCCAGCAGACTCCTCCCTAGCGGGAGAGGGGAGACCCAGTACTTC
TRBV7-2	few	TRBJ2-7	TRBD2	CASSLRAGAYEQYF	TGTGCCAGCAGCTTAAGAGCGGGGGCCTACGAGCAGTACTTC
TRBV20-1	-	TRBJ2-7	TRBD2	CSASLASGSVEQYF	TGCAGTGCTAGTTTAGCTAGCGGGAGCGTCGAGCAGTACTTC
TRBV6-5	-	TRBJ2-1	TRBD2	CASSYPSGGYNEQFF	TGTGCCAGCAGTTACCCTAGCGGGGGATACAATGAGCAGTTCTTC
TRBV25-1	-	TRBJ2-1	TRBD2	CASSVGLAGRNEQFF	TGTGCCAGCAGTGTTGGCCTAGCGGGACGTAATGAGCAGTTCTTC
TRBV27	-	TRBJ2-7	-	CASSLSGGRYEQYF	TGTGCCAGCAGTTTATCGGGGGGGCGCTACGAGCAGTACTTC
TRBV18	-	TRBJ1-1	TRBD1	CASSPQGTGGTEAFF	TGTGCCAGCTCACCCCAAGGGACAGGGGGTACTGAAGCTTTCTTT
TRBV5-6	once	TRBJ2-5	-	CASSVLGGGQETQYF	TGTGCCAGCAGCGTACTCGGGGGTGGTCAAGAGACCCAGTACTTC
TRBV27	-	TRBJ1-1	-	CASSLSRMTEAFF	TGTGCCAGCAGTTTATCCAGGATGACTGAAGCTTTCTTT
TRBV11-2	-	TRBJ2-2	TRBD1	CASSLQTGYTGELFF	TGTGCCAGCAGCCTCCAGACAGGGTATACCGGGGAGCTGTTTTTT
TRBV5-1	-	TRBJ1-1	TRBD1	CASSPGQTEEPKGAFF	TGCGCCAGCAGCCCGGGACAGACAGAAGAGCCAAAAGGGGCTTTCTTT
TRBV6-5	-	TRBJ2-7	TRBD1	CASTPGGVGEQYF	TGTGCCAGCACTCCAGGGGGCGTCGGCGAGCAGTACTTC
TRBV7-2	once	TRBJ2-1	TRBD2	CASSYTLAGGEFF	TGTGCCAGCAGCTATACTCTAGCGGGAGGGGAGTTCTTC
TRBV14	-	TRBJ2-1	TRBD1	CASSQVRGTGVFNEQFF	TGTGCCAGCAGCCAAGTTAGGGGGACAGGGGTTTTCAATGAGCAGTTCTTC
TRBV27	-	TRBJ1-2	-	CASGHRDSSGYGYTF	TGTGCCAGCGGTCACCGGGACTCCTCTGGGTATGGCTACACCTTC
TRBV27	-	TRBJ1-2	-	CASSLEEGGGYTF	TGTGCCAGCAGTTTAGAGGAGGGTGGTGGCTACACCTTC
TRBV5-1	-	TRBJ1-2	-	CASSFQGTSNYGYTF	TGCGCCAGCAGCTTCCAGGGGACGTCAAACTATGGCTACACCTTC
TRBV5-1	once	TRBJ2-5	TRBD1	CASSPDRVGETQYF	TGCGCCAGCAGCCCCGACAGGGTTGGGGAGACCCAGTACTTC
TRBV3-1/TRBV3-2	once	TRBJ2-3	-	CASSQREDTQYF	TGTGCCAGCAGCCAACGGGAAGATACGCAGTATTTT
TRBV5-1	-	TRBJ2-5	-	CASSLAAGKETQYF	TGCGCCAGCAGCTTGGCCGCAGGGAAAGAGACCCAGTACTTC
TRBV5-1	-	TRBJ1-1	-	CASSLNPPDTEAFF	TGCGCCAGCAGCTTGAATCCTCCGGACACTGAAGCTTTCTTT
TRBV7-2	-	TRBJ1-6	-	CASSPPRGSDSPLHF	TGTGCCAGCAGCCCGCCACGGGGGTCCGATTCACCCCTCCACTTT
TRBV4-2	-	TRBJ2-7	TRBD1	CASTTSGTAYEQYF	TGTGCCAGCACCACATCCGGGACAGCCTACGAGCAGTACTTC
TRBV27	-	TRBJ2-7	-	CASSFTQGIGPPYEQYF	TGTGCCAGCAGTTTCACTCAGGGGATCGGGCCTCCCTACGAGCAGTACTTC
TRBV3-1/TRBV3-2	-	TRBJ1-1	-	CASSQGQAGTEAFF	TGTGCCAGCAGCCAAGGACAGGCGGGCACTGAAGCTTTCTTT
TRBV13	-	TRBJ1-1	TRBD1	CASSPNRGGAFF	TGTGCCAGCAGCCCTAACAGGGGGGGAGCTTTCTTT
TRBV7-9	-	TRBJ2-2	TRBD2	CASSKMGGSRTGELFF	TGTGCCAGCAGCAAAATGGGCGGGAGTCGAACCGGGGAGCTGTTTTTT
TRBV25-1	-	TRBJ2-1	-	CASSDYSSYNEQFF	TGTGCCAGCAGTGACTATAGCTCCTACAATGAGCAGTTCTTC
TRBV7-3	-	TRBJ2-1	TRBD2	CASSLTRTSSPEQFF	TGTGCCAGCAGCCTGACCCGGACTAGCTCCCCTGAGCAGTTCTTC
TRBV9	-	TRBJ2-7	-	CASSPSGLYEQYF	TGTGCCAGCAGCCCCAGTGGGCTCTACGAGCAGTACTTC
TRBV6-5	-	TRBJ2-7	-	CAASRRVGSSYEQYF	TGTGCCGCGTCCCGCCGGGTAGGAAGCTCCTACGAGCAGTACTTC
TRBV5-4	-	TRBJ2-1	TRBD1	CASSLAGTGIDEQFF	TGTGCCAGCAGCTTGGCAGGGACAGGGATCGATGAGCAGTTCTTC
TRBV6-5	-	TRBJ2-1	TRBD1	CASRGTGTYNEQFF	TGTGCCAGCAGGGGGACAGGAACCTACAATGAGCAGTTCTTC
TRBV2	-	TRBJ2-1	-	CASTSPLYNEQFF	TGTGCCAGCACGAGTCCTCTGTACAATGAGCAGTTCTTC
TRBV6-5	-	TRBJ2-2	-	CASGEPTGELFF	TGTGCCAGCGGAGAACCTACCGGGGAGCTGTTTTTT
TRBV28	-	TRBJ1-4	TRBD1	CASTAQGGPTNEKLFF	TGTGCCAGCACCGCACAGGGGGGCCCGACTAATGAAAAACTGTTTTTT
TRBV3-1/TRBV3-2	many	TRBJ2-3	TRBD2	CASSHLASGGSTDTQYF	TGTGCCAGCAGCCACCTCGCCAGCGGGGGGTCCACAGATACGCAGTATTTT